These 21 T cell receptor beta chains came from one sample sequenced in a study of T cell responses to AZD1222 COVID-19 vaccine. Produced via immunoSEQ multiplex PCR; TCRdb's table is partial and in-frame only. Of more than 110,000 clones in the sample, roughly 92% are singletons; the top ten hold under 4.5%. Specimen: peripheral blood, collected on day 0 of AZD1222 vaccination. The source is an adult in good health.

The chain combines TRBV5-8 with TRBJ1-3; D is ambiguous. V lost 0 bases to trimming and J lost 1 base, with 8 bases between them. Germline V gene data show CDR1 as SGHTS and CDR2 as YDEGEE. This CDR3 contains 15 residues. The CDR3 spells CASSLAWRSGNTIYF. In DNA form, the CDR3 reads TGTGCCAGCAGCTTGGCCTGGAGATCTGGAAACACCATATATTTT.

The chain is built from TRBV6-5 and TRBJ2-1; 13 nucleotides agree with TRBD2. The CDR3 covers 15 residues. The J segment lost 2 bases and the V segment lost 9 bases, leaving 4 bases of the junction unmatched. Per the germline V gene, CDR1 is MNHEY and CDR2 is SVGAGI. The CDR3, as DNA: TGTGCCAGTACTGGACTAGCGGGAGCCTACAATGAGCAGTTCTTC. Residues: CASTGLAGAYNEQFF.

This chain links TRBV3-1 (or the pseudogene TRBV3-2) with TRBJ1-2, with a tentative D call TRBD1 (6 bases). Trimming stripped 4 bases from V and 14 bases from J, with 17 bases between. The CDR3 length is 12 residues. Germline values: CDR1 LGHDT, CDR2 YNNKEL (reference sequence). CDR3 sequence reads: CASSPGALPHTF. CDR3 sequence (DNA): TGTGCCAGCAGCCCGGGGGCCCTTCCTCATACCTTC.

The table lists this clone with a count of one. V and J are TRBV27 and TRBJ1-2; TRBD1 might be the D (6 bases). With 7 bases removed from V and 6 bases from J, the gap between germline ends came to 15 bases. This CDR3 has 13 residues. CDR1 is MNHEY, CDR2 SMNVEV, per germline (reference sequence). The CDR3 loop reads CASKRSGANGYTF. The CDR3 DNA follows: TGTGCCAGCAAAAGGTCAGGGGCGAATGGCTACACCTTC.

The V gene is TRBV19, the J gene TRBJ1-2; D perhaps matches TRBD1 (5 bases). V gave up 7 bases and J gave up 8 bases, with 23 bases separating them. Germline V gene sequence: CDR1 LNHDA, CDR2 SQIVND (reference sequence). The CDR3 has 15 residues. CDR3 region: CASMAGPSGHGGYTF. The CDR3 DNA follows: TGTGCCAGTATGGCCGGACCCTCGGGGCATGGGGGCTACACCTTC. The whole variable domain, remainder taken from reference TRBV19 and TRBJ1-2, is DGGITQSPKYLFRKEGQNVTLSCEQNLNHDAMYWYRQDPGQGLRLIYYSQIVNDFQKGDIAEGYSVSREKKESFPLTVTSAQKNPTAFYLCASMAGPSGHGGYTFGSGTRLTVV.

J is TRBJ2-6 and V is TRBV11-3, with unresolved D. CDR1 is SGHNT and CDR2 is YENEEA in the germline V gene. V shed 2 bases and J shed 0 bases, with 5 bases lying between them. The CDR3 totals 15 residues. The CDR3 region is CASSLIISGANVLTF. The CDR3 DNA reads TGTGCCAGCAGCTTAATCATCTCTGGGGCCAACGTCCTGACTTTC.

This chain connects TRBV5-5 to TRBJ2-1, with TRBD1 matching 7 bases. Germline assignment: CDR1 SGHKS and CDR2 YYEKEE (reference sequence). The CDR3 length is 13 residues. With V trimmed by 4 bases and J by 6 bases, 4 bases remained unmatched. In DNA, the CDR3 is TGTGCCAGCAGCCCGGGACAGACCAATGAGCAGTTCTTC. This translates into CASSPGQTNEQFF.

The gene calls are TRBV5-1 and TRBJ2-7; TRBD1 might be the D (5 bases). With 2 bases removed from V and 0 bases from J, the gap between germline ends came to 24 bases. The CDR3 consists of 19 residues. Germline loops: CDR1 SGHRS, CDR2 YFSETQ. CDR3 bases: TGCGCCAGCAGCTTTAGGCCCCCCCAAAGACAGATAAGCTCCTACGAGCAGTACTTC. Translating gives CASSFRPPQRQISSYEQYF.

This chain connects TRBV19 to TRBJ2-1; D gene ambiguous. Deletions cut 8 bases from V and 4 bases from J, with 12 bases between. From germline, CDR1 is LNHDA and CDR2 SQIVND (reference sequence). This CDR3 is 13 amino acids long. CDR3 nucleotides: TGTGCCAGTGGACCATCCCTATACAATGAGCAGTTCTTC. This translates into CASGPSLYNEQFF.

The V call is TRBV24-1, the J call TRBJ1-2, with 7 nucleotides matching TRBD1. There are 13 residues in the CDR3. The trim removed 5 bases at V and 7 bases at J, leaving 6 bases unmatched. Germline-derived CDR1 and CDR2 are KGHDR and SFDVKD. The CDR3 here is CATSAGTAAGYTF. The DNA for the CDR3 is TGTGCCACCAGTGCCGGGACAGCAGCTGGCTACACCTTC.

This chain joins TRBV15 and TRBJ2-5; 7 nucleotides match TRBD2. Germline V gene sequence: CDR1 LNHNV, CDR2 YYDKDF (reference sequence). Trimming at V came to 1 base and at J to 1 base, leaving 9 bases not matched to a gene. The CDR3 contains 17 residues. Written as DNA, the CDR3 is TGTGCCACCAGCAGAGTTTTGGGTGGGACTACCCAAGAGACCCAGTACTTC. Translating it yields CATSRVLGGTTQETQYF.

The chain couples TRBV19 to TRBJ2-7; 8 nucleotides align to TRBD2. This CDR3 is built from 14 residues. Germline trimming cut 6 bases from V and 2 bases from J; bases unmatched to any gene: 6. Germline CDR1 LNHDA, CDR2 SQIVND (reference sequence). CDR3 nucleotide sequence: TGTGCCAGTAGCCGGGAGGGGAATCCCTACGAGCAGTACTTC. It encodes CASSREGNPYEQYF.

The chain uses TRBV10-3 and TRBJ1-5; 7 bases are shared with TRBD1. In germline, CDR1 is ENHRY, CDR2 SYGVKD. The CDR3 runs to 15 residues. V lost 0 bases, J lost 6 bases, and 5 bases stayed unmatched. The DNA of the CDR3 is TGTGCCATCAGTGAGTCGATAGGGGGCAGTCAGCCCCAGCATTTT. This encodes CAISESIGGSQPQHF.

This clone appeared once. The genes are TRBV7-2 and TRBJ2-1; 10 bases map to TRBD2. The CDR3 runs 15 residues. The trim removed 5 bases at V and 9 bases at J, leaving 10 bases unmatched. Per germline, CDR1 SGHTA and CDR2 FQGNSA. CDR3 in amino acids: CASSQTGGTSAEQFF. CDR3 in DNA: TGTGCCAGCAGCCAGACGGGGGGGACTAGCGCTGAGCAGTTCTTC.

The chain combines TRBV3-1 (or the pseudogene TRBV3-2) with TRBJ2-7; TRBD2 matches 8 bases. The CDR3 extends over 16 amino acids. The germline CDR1 and CDR2 sequences are LGHDT and YNNKEL (reference sequence). J lost 5 bases, V lost 0 bases, and 9 bases had no gene match. CDR3 DNA sequence: TGTGCCAGCAGCCAAGATATATTAGCGGGAAGGGACGAGCAGTACTTC. This encodes CASSQDILAGRDEQYF.

The rearrangement uses TRBV5-1 and TRBJ2-2; a weak D match, TRBD2 (6 bases). Germline loops: CDR1 SGHRS, CDR2 YFSETQ. The CDR3 spans 13 residues. The V end lost 6 bases, the J end lost 7 bases, and 13 bases lay between the germline ends. For the CDR3, the DNA is TGCGCCAGCACCAGACTAGGGGACGGGGAGCTGTTTTTT. This encodes CASTRLGDGELFF.

The CDR3 is CASSAGTIGNTIYF. The CDR3 DNA sequence: TGTGCCAGCAGCGCCGGGACAATCGGAAACACCATATATTTT. This chain uses TRBV9 with TRBJ1-3; possible D gene TRBD1, 6 bases. Germline V lookup: CDR1 SGDLS, CDR2 YYNGEE. The CDR3 sequence is 14 residues long. V lost 3 bases and J lost 4, with 11 bases in between.

The J gene is TRBJ1-2, the V gene TRBV5-1; 9 nucleotides align to TRBD1. The germline V gene encodes CDR1 SGHRS and CDR2 YFSETQ. This CDR3 region has 15 residues. V lost 4 bases, J lost 5 bases, and 9 bases stayed unmatched. The CDR3 region has the DNA TGCGCCAGCAGCACGACAGGGGGTGGAGGATATGGCTACACCTTC. It encodes CASSTTGGGGYGYTF.

The chain combines TRBV6-5 with TRBJ2-2, with 7 positions matching TRBD1. The CDR3 runs to 15 residues. The V gene's germline CDR1 is MNHEY and CDR2 SVGAGI. The trim removed 6 bases at V and 2 bases at J, leaving 6 bases unmatched. CDR3: CASRPGQSNTGELFF. The CDR3 DNA reads as TGTGCCAGCAGACCGGGACAGAGTAACACCGGGGAGCTGTTTTTT.

This clone was seen just once. The CDR3 is CASSSLGYEQFF. In DNA, the CDR3 is TGTGCCAGCAGCTCACTAGGCTATGAGCAGTTCTTC. This rearrangement joins TRBV6-2 or TRBV6-3 to TRBJ2-1, with a possible D match to TRBD2 (5 bases). Deletions cut 6 bases from V and 8 bases from J, with 11 bases between. The CDR3 loop spans 12 amino acids. CDR1 MNHEY and CDR2 SVGEGT come from the germline V gene.

V and J are TRBV29-1 and TRBJ1-2, with D possibly being TRBD1 (5 bases). CDR3 length: 13 amino acids. Germline CDR1 reads SQVTM; CDR2 reads ANQGSEA. V lost 4 bases, J lost 2 bases, and 11 bases lay in between. CDR3 loop: CSVAGDPNYGYTF. CDR3 in DNA: TGCAGCGTTGCCGGGGACCCGAACTATGGCTACACCTTC. Full variable domain (outside the CDR3, taken from reference TRBV29-1 and TRBJ1-2): SAVISQKPSRDICQRGTSLTIQCQVDSQVTMMFWYRQQPGQSLTLIATANQGSEATYESGFVIDKFPISRPNLTFSTLTVSNMSPEDSSIYLCSVAGDPNYGYTFGSGTRLTVV.